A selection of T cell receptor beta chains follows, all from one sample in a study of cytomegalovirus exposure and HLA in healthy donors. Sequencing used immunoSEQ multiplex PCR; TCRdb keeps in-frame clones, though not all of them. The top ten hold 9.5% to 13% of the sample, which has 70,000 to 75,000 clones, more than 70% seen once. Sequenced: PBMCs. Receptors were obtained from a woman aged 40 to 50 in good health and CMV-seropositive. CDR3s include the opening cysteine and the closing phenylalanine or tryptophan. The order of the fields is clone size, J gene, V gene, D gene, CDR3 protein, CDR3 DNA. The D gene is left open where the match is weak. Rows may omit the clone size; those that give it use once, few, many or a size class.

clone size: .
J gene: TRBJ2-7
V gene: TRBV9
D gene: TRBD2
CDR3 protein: CASSPGGGSYEQYF
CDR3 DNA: TGTGCCAGCAGCCCCGGGGGGGGCTCCTACGAGCAGTACTTC

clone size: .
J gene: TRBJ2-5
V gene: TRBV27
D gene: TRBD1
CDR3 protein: CASSFQGQQETQYF
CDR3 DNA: TGTGCCAGCAGTTTTCAGGGACAGCAAGAGACCCAGTACTTC

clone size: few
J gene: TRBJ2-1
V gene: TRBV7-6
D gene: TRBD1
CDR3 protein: CASSLQQGAIEQFF
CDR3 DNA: TGTGCCAGCAGCTTACAGCAGGGGGCCATTGAGCAGTTCTTC

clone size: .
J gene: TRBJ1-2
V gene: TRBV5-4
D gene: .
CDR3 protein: CASSPVPAGVHGYTF
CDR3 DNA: TGTGCCAGCAGCCCCGTCCCGGCAGGGGTCCATGGCTACACCTTC

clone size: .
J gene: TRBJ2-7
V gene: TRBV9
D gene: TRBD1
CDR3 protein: CASSVDGRGPPYEQYF
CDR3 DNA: TGTGCCAGCAGCGTAGATGGCAGGGGGCCCCCCTACGAGCAGTACTTC

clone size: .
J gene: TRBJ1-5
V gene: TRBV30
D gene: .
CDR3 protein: CAWSVHGGQPQHF
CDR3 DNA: TGTGCCTGGAGTGTTCATGGGGGGCAGCCCCAGCATTTT

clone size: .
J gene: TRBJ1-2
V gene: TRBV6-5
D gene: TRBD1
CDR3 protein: CASRGPDRVGGYTF
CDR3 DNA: TGTGCCAGCAGGGGCCCGGACAGGGTGGGCGGCTACACCTTC

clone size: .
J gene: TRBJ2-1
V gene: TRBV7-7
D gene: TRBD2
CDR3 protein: CASSRGLAGVNEQFF
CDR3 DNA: TGTGCTAGCAGCCGAGGACTAGCGGGGGTCAATGAGCAGTTCTTC

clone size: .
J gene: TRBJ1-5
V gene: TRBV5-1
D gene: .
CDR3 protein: CASVQGTNQPQHF
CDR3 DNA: TGCGCCAGTGTACAGGGTACCAATCAGCCCCAGCATTTT

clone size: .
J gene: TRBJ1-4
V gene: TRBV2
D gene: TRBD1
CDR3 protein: CASSADRRNEKLFF
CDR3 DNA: TGTGCCAGCAGTGCGGACAGGAGAAATGAAAAACTGTTTTTT

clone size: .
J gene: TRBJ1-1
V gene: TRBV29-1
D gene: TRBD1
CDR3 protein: CSARTGGDTEAFF
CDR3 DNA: TGCAGCGCCCGCACAGGGGGGGACACTGAAGCTTTCTTT

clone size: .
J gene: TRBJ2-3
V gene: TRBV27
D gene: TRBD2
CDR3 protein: CASSLYPPGAGGSTDTQYF
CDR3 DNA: TGTGCCAGCAGTTTATACCCCCCCGGGGCGGGGGGAAGCACAGATACGCAGTATTTT

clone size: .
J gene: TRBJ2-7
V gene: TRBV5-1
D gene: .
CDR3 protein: CASRDPSLSYEQYF
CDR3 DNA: TGCGCCAGCAGGGACCCTAGCCTTTCCTACGAGCAGTACTTC

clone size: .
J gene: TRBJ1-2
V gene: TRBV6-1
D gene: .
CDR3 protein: CASSEEISLVGGYTF
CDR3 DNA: TGTGCCAGCAGTGAAGAGATTTCCCTAGTCGGTGGCTACACCTTC

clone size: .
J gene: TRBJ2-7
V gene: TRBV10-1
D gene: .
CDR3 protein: CASSYPTIDRRYEQYF
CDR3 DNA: TGCGCCAGCAGTTACCCGACTATTGACAGGAGGTACGAGCAGTACTTC

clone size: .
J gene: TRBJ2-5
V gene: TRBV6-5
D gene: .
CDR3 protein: CASRSSGLVQTQYF
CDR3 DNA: TGTGCCAGCAGATCATCAGGGTTGGTTCAGACCCAGTACTTC

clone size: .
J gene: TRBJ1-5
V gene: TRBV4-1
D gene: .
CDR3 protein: CASSRGGRVSNQPQHF
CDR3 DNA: TGCGCCAGCAGCAGAGGAGGGCGGGTAAGCAATCAGCCCCAGCATTTT

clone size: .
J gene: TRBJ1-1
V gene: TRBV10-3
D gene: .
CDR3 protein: CAISEDGFEAFF
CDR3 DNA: TGTGCCATCAGTGAGGACGGGTTTGAAGCTTTCTTT

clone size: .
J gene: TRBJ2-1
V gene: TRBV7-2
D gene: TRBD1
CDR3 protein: CASSWDRDDEQFF
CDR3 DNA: TGTGCCAGCAGCTGGGACAGGGACGATGAGCAGTTCTTC

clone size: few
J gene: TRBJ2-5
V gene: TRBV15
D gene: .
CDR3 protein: CATSTSSGLWGETQYF
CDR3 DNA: TGTGCCACCAGCACTTCATCAGGACTATGGGGAGAGACCCAGTACTTC

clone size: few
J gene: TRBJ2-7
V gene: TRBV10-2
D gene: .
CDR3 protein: CASSDRSLSSYEQYF
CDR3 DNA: TGCGCCAGCAGTGACAGGTCCCTGAGCTCCTACGAGCAGTACTTC

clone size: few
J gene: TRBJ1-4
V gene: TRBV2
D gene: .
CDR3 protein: CAGALNEKLFF
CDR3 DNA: TGCGCCGGGGCATTGAATGAAAAACTGTTTTTT

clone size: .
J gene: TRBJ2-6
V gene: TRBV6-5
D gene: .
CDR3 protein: CASSYSGAGGANVLTF
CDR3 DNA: TGTGCCAGCAGTTACTCGGGGGCTGGGGGGGCCAACGTCCTGACTTTC

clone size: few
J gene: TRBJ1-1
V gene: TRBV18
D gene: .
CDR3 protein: CASTTTGGTEAFF
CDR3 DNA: TGTGCCAGCACCACCACCGGGGGTACTGAAGCTTTCTTT

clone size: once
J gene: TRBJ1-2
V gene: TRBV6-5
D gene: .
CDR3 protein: CASSGGTRLYRGYTF
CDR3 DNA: TGTGCCAGCAGTGGGGGGACTCGGCTTTACCGGGGCTACACCTTC

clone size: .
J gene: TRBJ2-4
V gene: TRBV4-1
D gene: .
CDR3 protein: CASSQAAGGTLNIQYF
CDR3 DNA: TGCGCCAGCAGCCAAGCGGCAGGGGGGACGTTAAACATTCAGTACTTC

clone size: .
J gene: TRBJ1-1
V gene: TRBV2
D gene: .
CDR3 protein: CASSEALAGESSEAFF
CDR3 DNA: TGTGCCAGCAGTGAAGCGCTTGCGGGAGAATCCTCTGAAGCTTTCTTT

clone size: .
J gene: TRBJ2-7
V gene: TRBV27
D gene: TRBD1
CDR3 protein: CASSPEGQALRLSYEQYF
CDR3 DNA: TGTGCCAGCAGTCCCGAAGGACAGGCCCTTCGCCTTTCCTACGAGCAGTACTTC

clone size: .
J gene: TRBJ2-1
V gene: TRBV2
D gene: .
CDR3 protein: CASSAMTGYNEQFF
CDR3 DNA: TGTGCCAGCAGCGCGATGACGGGCTACAATGAGCAGTTCTTC

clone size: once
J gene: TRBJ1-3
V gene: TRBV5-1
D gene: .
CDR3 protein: CASSLSTAGNTIYF
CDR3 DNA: TGCGCCAGCAGCTTGTCGACAGCTGGAAACACCATATATTTT

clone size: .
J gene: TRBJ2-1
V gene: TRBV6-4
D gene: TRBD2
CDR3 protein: CASSDSTSGGNEQLF
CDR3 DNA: TGTGCCAGCAGTGACTCGACTAGCGGGGGGAATGAGCAGCTCTTC

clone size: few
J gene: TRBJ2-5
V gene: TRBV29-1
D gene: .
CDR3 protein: CSVSWSETQYF
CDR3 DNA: TGCAGCGTTAGCTGGTCCGAGACCCAGTACTTC

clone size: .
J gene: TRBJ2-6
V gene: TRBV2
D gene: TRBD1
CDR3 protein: CASSDPRGTAAGANVLTF
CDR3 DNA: TGTGCCAGCAGTGACCCACGAGGGACAGCGGCTGGGGCCAACGTCCTGACTTTC

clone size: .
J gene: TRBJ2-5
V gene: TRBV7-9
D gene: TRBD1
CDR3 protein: CASSPGSGTGRETQYF
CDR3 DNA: TGTGCCAGCAGCCCGGGCTCCGGGACAGGGAGGGAGACCCAGTACTTC

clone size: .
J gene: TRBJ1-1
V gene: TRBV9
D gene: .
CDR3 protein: CASSVAGTEAFF
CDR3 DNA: TGTGCCAGCAGCGTAGCGGGGACTGAAGCTTTCTTT

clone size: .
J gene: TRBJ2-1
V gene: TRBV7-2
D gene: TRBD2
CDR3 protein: CASSSPWIRGGSSYEQFF
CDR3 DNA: TGTGCCAGCAGCTCCCCATGGATTCGCGGGGGGTCATCCTATGAGCAGTTCTTC

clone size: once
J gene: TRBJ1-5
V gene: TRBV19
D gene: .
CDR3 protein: CASSIGQGSPQHF
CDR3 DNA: TGTGCCAGTAGTATTGGGCAGGGCAGTCCCCAGCATTTT

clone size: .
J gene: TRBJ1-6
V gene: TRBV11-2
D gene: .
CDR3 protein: CASSLLEGGKRNSPLHF
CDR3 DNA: TGTGCCAGCAGCTTACTAGAGGGGGGGAAAAGAAATTCACCCCTCCACTTT

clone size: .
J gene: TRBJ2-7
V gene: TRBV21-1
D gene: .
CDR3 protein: CASSKGGPPEQYF
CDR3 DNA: TGTGCCAGCAGCAAGGGGGGGCCGCCCGAGCAGTACTTC

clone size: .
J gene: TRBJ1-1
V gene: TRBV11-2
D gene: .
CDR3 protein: CASSLRGNTEAFF
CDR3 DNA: TGTGCCAGCAGCCTTCGGGGGAACACTGAAGCTTTCTTT

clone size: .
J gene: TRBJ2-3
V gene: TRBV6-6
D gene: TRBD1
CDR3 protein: CASRGQGGADTQYF
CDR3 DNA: TGTGCCAGCAGGGGACAGGGGGGGGCGGATACGCAGTATTTT

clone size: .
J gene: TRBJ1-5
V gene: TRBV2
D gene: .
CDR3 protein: CASSLYSNQPQHF
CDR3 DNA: TGTGCCAGCAGTCTTTATAGCAATCAGCCCCAGCATTTT

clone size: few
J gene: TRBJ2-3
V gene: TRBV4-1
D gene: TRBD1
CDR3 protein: CASSQGSRGRGTQYF
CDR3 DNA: TGCGCCAGCAGCCAAGGGTCCAGGGGGCGCGGTACGCAGTATTTT

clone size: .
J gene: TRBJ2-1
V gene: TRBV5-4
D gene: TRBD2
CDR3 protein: CASSPGTSPYNEQFF
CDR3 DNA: TGTGCCAGCAGCCCCGGGACTAGCCCCTACAATGAGCAGTTCTTC

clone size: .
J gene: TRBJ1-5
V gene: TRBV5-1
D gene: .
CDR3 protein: CASSFSVDQPQHF
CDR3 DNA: TGCGCCAGCAGCTTCTCAGTTGATCAGCCCCAGCATTTT

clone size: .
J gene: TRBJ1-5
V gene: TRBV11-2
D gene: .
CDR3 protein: CASSLVRDQPQHF
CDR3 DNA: TGTGCCAGCAGCTTAGTTCGAGATCAGCCCCAGCATTTT

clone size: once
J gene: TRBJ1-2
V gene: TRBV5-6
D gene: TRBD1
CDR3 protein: CASSAQGDYGYTF
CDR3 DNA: TGTGCCAGCAGCGCACAGGGGGACTATGGCTACACCTTC

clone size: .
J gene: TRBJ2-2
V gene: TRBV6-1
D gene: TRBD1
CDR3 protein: CASSEWDSLTGELFF
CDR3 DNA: TGTGCCAGCAGTGAATGGGACAGTCTTACCGGGGAGCTGTTTTTT

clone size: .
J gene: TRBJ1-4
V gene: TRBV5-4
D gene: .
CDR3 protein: CASSLSRDEKLFF
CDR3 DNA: TGTGCCAGCAGCTTGTCCCGGGATGAAAAACTGTTTTTT

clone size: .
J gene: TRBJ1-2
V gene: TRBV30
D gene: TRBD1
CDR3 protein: CAWSFRGRYGYTF
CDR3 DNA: TGTGCCTGGAGCTTCAGGGGGAGATATGGCTACACCTTC

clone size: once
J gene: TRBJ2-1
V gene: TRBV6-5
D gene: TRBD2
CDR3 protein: CASSPETSGGEQFF
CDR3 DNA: TGTGCCAGCAGTCCCGAGACTAGCGGGGGTGAGCAGTTCTTC

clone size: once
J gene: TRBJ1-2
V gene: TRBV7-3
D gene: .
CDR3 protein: CASSLGASHQETF
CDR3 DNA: TGTGCCAGCAGCTTAGGGGCCAGCCACCAGGAGACCTTC

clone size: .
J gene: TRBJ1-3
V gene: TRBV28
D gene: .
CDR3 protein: CASSPGGAWASGNTIYF
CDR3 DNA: TGTGCCAGCAGTCCCGGGGGAGCTTGGGCCTCTGGAAACACCATATATTTT

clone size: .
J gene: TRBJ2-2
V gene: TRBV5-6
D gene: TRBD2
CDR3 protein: CASSLAAGVVTGELFF
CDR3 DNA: TGTGCCAGCAGCTTGGCAGCGGGGGTAGTCACCGGGGAGCTGTTTTTT